These 4 T cell receptor beta chains were sequenced from one sample in a study of metastatic and nonmetastatic thyroid tumors. All patients reached thyroid surgery having received no treatment beforehand. TCRdb reanalyzed the PCR reads via MiXCR. The profile covers about 40,000 clones, with about 13% appearing a single time and around a tenth taken by the ten largest. Sequencing was performed on blood. These receptors originate from a female donor with papillary thyroid cancer or a benign thyroid nodule (not recorded which). Some clones in this sample may be carry-over from other donors' samples.

This clone was seen at least ten times. The genes are TRBV19 and TRBJ1-2; 8 nucleotides line up with TRBD1. V gave up 6 bases and J gave up 4 bases; unmatched junction bases: 10. CDR1 LNHDA and CDR2 SQIVND come from the germline V gene (reference sequence). The CDR3 extends over 15 amino acids. The CDR3 DNA follows: TGTGCCAGTAGGACCGGGACAGGACGACTCTATGGCTACACCTTC. Translating gives CASRTGTGRLYGYTF.

Ten or more counts support this clone. This chain links TRBV4-1 with TRBJ2-7, with 9 bases aligning to TRBD1. CDR1 and CDR2 from the germline V gene are MGHRA and YSYEKL. The V and J ends lost 1 base and 4 bases, in that order; junction bases with no gene match: 5. The CDR3 contains 15 residues. The CDR3 region is CASSQVGQGVYEQYF. The CDR3 nucleotides are TGCGCCAGCAGCCAAGTGGGACAGGGTGTGTACGAGCAGTACTTC.

This clone was seen ten or more times. The genes are TRBV18 and TRBJ1-1; D unclear. This CDR3 comprises 14 residues. V was clipped by 2 bases and J by 3 bases, with 10 bases between them. Germline V gene data show CDR1 as KGHSH and CDR2 as LQKENI. The CDR3 spells CASSPRQTDTEAFF. The DNA of the CDR3 is TGTGCCAGCTCACCAAGACAAACCGACACTGAAGCTTTCTTT.

This clone came up many times. This chain joins TRBV2 and TRBJ1-2, with a weak D call TRBD1 (5 bases). The CDR3 totals 14 residues. CDR1 and CDR2 from the germline V gene are SNHLY and FYNNEI. Trimming removed 3 bases at V and 3 bases at J, with 11 bases between. The CDR3 DNA follows: TGTGCCAGCAGTGAGAATACAGGCTACTATGGCTACACCTTC. Protein: CASSENTGYYGYTF.